These 11 T cell receptor beta chains share one sample of origin, sequenced in a study of tumor-infiltrating lymphocytes in primary liver carcinoma. The source material, about 19-30 mg of unsorted bulk tissue, was used to co-extract RNA and DNA. Starting from approximately 500 ng of total RNA, TCR beta cDNA was produced with a primer in the constant region. Three-round nested multiplex PCR performed with slightly modified ARM-PCR produced the TCR beta libraries. TRBV1-TRBV30 forward and Cbeta reverse primers drove the first two roughly 10-cycle rounds. TCRdb fed the multiplex PCR reads into MiXCR, producing one record per CDR3 protein. The repertoire holds 150,000 to 200,000 distinct CDR3 sequences, with 85% as singletons. The sequenced sample was tumor tissue from primary liver carcinoma. The receptors come from a man aged 40-50 years with primary liver carcinoma and hepatitis B virus infection.

With respect to this clonotype: Germline and junction disagree at one end, which may indicate a read error. The chain links TRBV4-2 to TRBJ2-1; D could derive from TRBD1 or TRBD2 (5 bases each). Germline values: CDR1 LGHNA, CDR2 YNFKEQ. This CDR3 is built from 16 residues. The DNA of the CDR3 is TGTGCCAGCAGCCAACACCTCGGGACGTGTAACAATGAACAGTTCTTC. It yields the protein CASSQHLGTCNNEQFF.

V and J are TRBV12-3 or TRBV12-4 and TRBJ2-1; TRBD2 agrees at 14 bases. The V segment lost 10 bases and the J segment 8 bases; nucleotides outside the gene matches: 7. This CDR3 is 14 amino acids long. CDR3 in amino acids: CANWGTSGSYEQFF. The DNA of the CDR3 is TGTGCCAACTGGGGGACTAGCGGGAGTTATGAGCAGTTCTTC.

With regard to this clonotype: Being one base from a much bigger clone, this may be a read error. This sequence joins TRBV5-1 and TRBJ2-7; TRBD2 agrees at 14 bases. The germline CDR1 and CDR2 sequences are SGHRS and YFSETQ. The CDR3 sequence is 17 residues long. The CDR3 region has the DNA TGCGCCCGCAGCGACGAGGGACTAGCGGGAGCAGGGTACGAGCAGTACTTC. This sequence encodes CARSDEGLAGAGYEQYF.

As to this clonotype: Here the CDR3 omits its conserved ending phenylalanine or tryptophan, so a read error is the likely source. The DNA is omitted, as the CDR3 cannot be located on it reliably, and the CDR3 follows TCRdb's listing. The chain joins TRBV6-5 to TRBJ2-1. CDR1 and CDR2 (germline): MNHEY, SVGAGI. The CDR3 is 16 residues long, counting both termini. CDR3 residues: CASSSSMSASYNEKFL.

This clonotype is medium-sized in the sample. V and J are TRBV6-2 or TRBV6-3 and TRBJ2-5, with D tentatively TRBD1 or TRBD2 (5 bases each). This CDR3 contains 18 residues. Per the germline V gene, CDR1 is MNHEY and CDR2 is SVGEGT. Trimming took 4 bases from V and 0 from J, leaving 21 bases between them. Here the CDR3 DNA reads TGTGCCAGCAGTTCCCACCCTCGGGACCTCCTGTACCAAGAGACCCAGTACTTC. Translation gives CASSSHPRDLLYQETQYF.

This clonotype was seen ten or more times. The chain combines TRBV6-1 with TRBJ2-6, with TRBD1 as a possible D gene (6 bases). Germline assignment: CDR1 MNHNS and CDR2 SASEGT. The CDR3 is 17 amino acids. V lost 4 bases, J lost 0 bases, and 13 bases lay in between. Here the CDR3 DNA reads TGTGCCAGCAGTGCCCGGGACACAATCTCTGGGGCCAACGTCCTGACTTTC. Translating it yields CASSARDTISGANVLTF.

About this clonotype itself: The junction departs from germline at one end; a sequencing error may be responsible. The chain uses TRBV5-1 and TRBJ2-2, with 7 bases identical to TRBD1. The CDR3 has 15 residues. Germline V gene sequence: CDR1 SGHRS, CDR2 YFSETQ. The CDR3 coding sequence is TGCGCCAGCAGCTGGGGACAGACGATCACCGGGGAGTTGTTTTTT. Protein sequence: CASSWGQTITGELFF.

This chain connects TRBV5-1 to TRBJ2-7, with TRBD2 as a possible D gene (5 bases). CDR1 and CDR2 (germline): SGHRS, YFSETQ. The CDR3 length is 15 residues. Trimming cost V 2 bases and J 1 base, with 13 bases left between them. The CDR3 region is CASSFRGLKSYEQYF. The DNA for the CDR3 is TGCGCCAGCAGCTTCAGAGGGTTAAAATCCTACGAGCAGTACTTC. Full variable domain (rest looked up from reference TRBV5-1 and TRBJ2-7): KAGVTQTPRYLIKTRGQQVTLSCSPISGHRSVSWYQQTPGQGLQFLFEYFSETQRNKGNFPGRFSGRQFSNSRSEMNVSTLELGDSALYLCASSFRGLKSYEQYFGPGTRLTVT.

In regard to this clonotype: Relative to the germline gene, one junction end is altered; a read error may explain this. V gene TRBV29-1 combines with J gene TRBJ2-7; 8 bases map to TRBD2. The CDR3 is made up of 15 amino acids. Germline values: CDR1 SQVTM, CDR2 ANQGSEA. In DNA, the CDR3 is TGCAGCGTCCGGGGGGGGGATAGGGAAACCTACGAGCATTACTTC. Its protein is CSVRGGDRETYEHYF.

As to this clonotype: The missing conserved phenylalanine or tryptophan at the end of this CDR3 makes a read error likely. This rearrangement joins TRBV10-1 to TRBJ2-7; TRBD2 is a possible D gene (6 bases). Per germline, CDR1 WNHNN and CDR2 SYGVQD (reference sequence). V lost 9 bases, J lost 3 bases, and 18 bases lay in between. The length of the CDR3 is 14 residues. CDR3 DNA sequence: TGCGCCAGTAGTCCCGGGGGAATAATCTACGAGCAGTACTTG. Its protein product is CASSPGGIIYEQYL.

This clonotype was observed once. The final CDR3 position lacks the conserved phenylalanine or tryptophan, pointing to a likely read error. The DNA is left out, because the CDR3 cannot be placed on it with certainty; the CDR3 is given as TCRdb lists it. This sequence joins TRBV11-2 and TRBJ1-4; TRBD1 is the table's D call and was not checked against the DNA. CDR1 SGHAT and CDR2 FQNNGV come from the germline V gene. Counting both end residues, the CDR3 totals 14 amino acids. CDR3 in amino acids: CVSSLDLGGLRLFS.